The rows below give T cell receptor beta chains drawn from one sample of a study of blood T cell repertoires in COVID-19. Sequenced by immunoSEQ multiplex PCR; TCRdb stores in-frame clones only, minus some. The top ten hold almost 2% of the sample, which has 350,000 to 550,000 clones, 87% seen once. Sequenced: PBMCs or T cells enriched from blood (not recorded which). The receptor source for this set is a woman under 30 with acute COVID-19. Each CDR3 is given with its conserved first and last residue. D genes are given only for firm matches. The size of a clone is reported for some rows only, either as once, few or many, or as a class for expanded clones.

TRBD2,TRBJ2-7,TRBV3-1/TRBV3-2,.,TGTGCCAGCAGCCAAGATTGGGGAGGGGAGCAGTACTTC,CASSQDWGGEQYF
.,TRBJ1-1,TRBV7-9,.,TGTGCCAGCAGCCCAGGGATGAACACTGAAGCTTTCTTT,CASSPGMNTEAFF
.,TRBJ1-1,TRBV28,.,TGTGCCAGCAGTTCTCTAACAGGGACGAGCACTGAAGCTTTCTTT,CASSSLTGTSTEAFF
TRBD2,TRBJ2-1,TRBV14,.,TGTGCCAGCAGCCGAGCTAGCGGGGGAACCTACAATGAGCAGTTCTTC,CASSRASGGTYNEQFF
TRBD1,TRBJ1-1,TRBV5-4,.,TGTGCCAGCAGCTTGAGACAGGGAGAAACTGAAGCTTTCTTT,CASSLRQGETEAFF
TRBD1,TRBJ2-2,TRBV2,.,TGTGCCAGCATCGGGACAGCTAACACCGGGGAGCTGTTTTTT,CASIGTANTGELFF
.,TRBJ2-5,TRBV18,.,TGTGCCAGCTCACCACCGTTGGTAGAAGAGACCCAGTACTTC,CASSPPLVEETQYF
TRBD1,TRBJ2-1,TRBV29-1,.,TGCAGCGTTGAAGGGACAGGGGGGAGGGAGCAGTTCTTC,CSVEGTGGREQFF
.,TRBJ2-2,TRBV6-5,.,TGTGCCAGCAGTTACCGCACCGGGGAGCTGTTTTTT,CASSYRTGELFF
.,TRBJ1-2,TRBV12-5,.,TGTGCTAGTGGTTTGGTACTCGGGGAGGCGAACTATGGCTACACCTTC,CASGLVLGEANYGYTF
.,TRBJ2-5,TRBV10-2,.,TGCGCCAGCAGTGAGCCCAGTCAAGAGACCCAGTACTTC,CASSEPSQETQYF
.,TRBJ2-4,TRBV15,.,TGTGCCACCACCCCGGGCGGACACACGTTACGAAACATTCAGTACTTC,CATTPGGHTLRNIQYF
.,TRBJ1-1,TRBV7-9,few,TGTGCCAGTGCCGGGAACATGAACACTGAAGCTTTCTTT,CASAGNMNTEAFF
TRBD1,TRBJ1-6,TRBV7-6,.,TGTGCCAGCAGCTCAACCGGGACAGAAAATTCACCCCTCCACTTT,CASSSTGTENSPLHF
.,TRBJ2-1,TRBV19,.,TGTGCCAGTAGTTTCGGACTGAGTGAGCAGTTCTTC,CASSFGLSEQFF
.,TRBJ1-1,TRBV7-2,.,TGTGCCCCGTCCTTGAATGAGGACACTGAAGCTTTCTTT,CAPSLNEDTEAFF
TRBD1,TRBJ2-7,TRBV9,.,TGTGCCAGCAGCGTCGAGGGGACAGACTCCTACGAGCAGTACTTC,CASSVEGTDSYEQYF
.,TRBJ1-2,TRBV6-5,.,TGTGCCAGCAGTTACTCGAACACAGGGCCATATGGCTACACCTTC,CASSYSNTGPYGYTF
.,TRBJ2-2,TRBV27,.,TGTGCCAGCAGTCCCGGACAGAGCACCGGGGAGCTGTTTTTT,CASSPGQSTGELFF
.,TRBJ2-7,TRBV3-1/TRBV3-2,.,TGTGCCAGCAGCCAAGATTGGCAGGGCGCGCAGTACTTC,CASSQDWQGAQYF
.,TRBJ1-5,TRBV2,.,TGTGCCAGCAGTGAATATCTTCAGATGAATCAGCCCCAGCATTTT,CASSEYLQMNQPQHF
TRBD1,TRBJ1-5,TRBV2,once,TGTGCCAGCAGCCAACAGGGGAATCAGCCCCAGCATTTT,CASSQQGNQPQHF
.,TRBJ1-5,TRBV7-8,once,TGTGCCAGCAGCTTAGGGCACAGTAGCAATCAGCCCCAGCATTTT,CASSLGHSSNQPQHF
.,TRBJ1-5,TRBV18,.,TGTGCCAGCTCGAAGGACAGCCAAAATCAGCCCCAGCATTTT,CASSKDSQNQPQHF
TRBD1,TRBJ2-2,TRBV6-5,.,TGTGCCAGCAGTTCGTTTGTGGGACAGGGAACCGGGGAGCTGTTTTTT,CASSSFVGQGTGELFF
.,TRBJ1-5,TRBV3-1/TRBV3-2,.,TGTGCCAGCAGCCAAGCACTCAGGGATCAGCCCCAGCATTTT,CASSQALRDQPQHF
TRBD1,TRBJ1-5,TRBV19,.,TGTGCCAGTAGTATAGCTCCAGGGGGCAAGCCCCAGCATTTT,CASSIAPGGKPQHF
.,TRBJ1-5,TRBV21-1,.,TGTGCCAGCAGCAAAGGCGTGACAGTTAGCAATCAGCCCCAGCATTTT,CASSKGVTVSNQPQHF
TRBD1,TRBJ1-2,TRBV7-9,once,TGTGCCAGCAGCCCGAGGGGACAGCCCGAAAACTTCTACACCTTC,CASSPRGQPENFYTF
.,TRBJ2-5,TRBV5-8,.,TGTGCCAGCAGTCGCGGTCCCCAAGAGACCCAGTACTTC,CASSRGPQETQYF
TRBD1,TRBJ1-3,TRBV6-5,.,TGTGCCAGCGGTTACCCCCGGACAGGGACGGGAAACACCATATATTTT,CASGYPRTGTGNTIYF